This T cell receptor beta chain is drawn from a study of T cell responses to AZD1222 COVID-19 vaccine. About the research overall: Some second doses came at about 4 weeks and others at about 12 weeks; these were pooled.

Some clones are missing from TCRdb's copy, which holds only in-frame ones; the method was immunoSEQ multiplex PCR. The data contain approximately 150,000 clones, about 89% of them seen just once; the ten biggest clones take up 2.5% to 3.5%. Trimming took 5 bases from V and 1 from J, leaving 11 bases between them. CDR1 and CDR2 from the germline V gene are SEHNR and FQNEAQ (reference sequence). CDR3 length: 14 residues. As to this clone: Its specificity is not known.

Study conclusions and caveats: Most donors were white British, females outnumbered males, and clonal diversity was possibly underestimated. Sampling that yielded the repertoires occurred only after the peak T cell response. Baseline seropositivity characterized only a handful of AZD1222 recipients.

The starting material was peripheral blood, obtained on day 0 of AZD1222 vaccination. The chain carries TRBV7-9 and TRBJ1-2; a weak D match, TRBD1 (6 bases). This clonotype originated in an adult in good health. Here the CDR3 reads CASSPPDSNYGYTF. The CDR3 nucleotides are TGTGCCAGCAGCCCCCCGGACAGTAACTATGGCTACACCTTC.